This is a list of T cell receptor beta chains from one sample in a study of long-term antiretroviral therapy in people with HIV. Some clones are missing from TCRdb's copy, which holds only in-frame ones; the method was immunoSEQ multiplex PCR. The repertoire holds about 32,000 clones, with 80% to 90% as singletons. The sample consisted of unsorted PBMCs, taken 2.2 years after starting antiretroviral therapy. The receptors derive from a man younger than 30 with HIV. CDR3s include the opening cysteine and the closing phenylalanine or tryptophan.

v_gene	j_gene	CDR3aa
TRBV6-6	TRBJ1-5	CASGGGGLYQPQHF
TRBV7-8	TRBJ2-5	CASSLVRAGEYQETQYF
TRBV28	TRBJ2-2	CASSSLGQGWMFF
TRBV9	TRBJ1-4	CASSPSTGDFGKLFF
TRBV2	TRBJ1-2	CASRKEGGTGYTF
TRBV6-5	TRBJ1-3	CASSPTGGRRNTIYF
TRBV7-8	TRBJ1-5	CASGVYPGTAQPQHF
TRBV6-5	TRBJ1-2	CASRLEGDNYGYTF
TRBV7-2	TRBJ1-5	CASSWDRVSNQPQHF
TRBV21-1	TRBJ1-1	CASSRWPAPMSAEAFF
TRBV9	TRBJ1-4	CASSAQGRNEKLFF
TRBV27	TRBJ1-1	CASSFRLRRGAQGTEAFF
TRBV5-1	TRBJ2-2	CASRQQGITGELFF
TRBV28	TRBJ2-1	CASSFPDEQFF
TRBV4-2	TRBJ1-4	CASSQDPAGTHLNNEKLFF
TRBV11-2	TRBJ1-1	CASSYPGGENTEAFF
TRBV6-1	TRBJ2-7	CASSQDGFYEQYF
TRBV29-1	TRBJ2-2	CSVENLNTGELFF
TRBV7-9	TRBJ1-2	CASSSTGVNYGYTF
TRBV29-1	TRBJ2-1	CSVVRDEQFF
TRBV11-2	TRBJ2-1	CASSFISGTRVEQFF
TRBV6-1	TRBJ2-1	CASSGAPGQGHYNEQFF
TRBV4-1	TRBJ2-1	CASSQAELLTGEQFF
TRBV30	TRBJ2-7	CAWRNRGEQYF
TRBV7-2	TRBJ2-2	CASSLNRDRANTGELFF
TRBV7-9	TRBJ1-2	CASSSSRDGAYGYTF
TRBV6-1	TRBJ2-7	CASSEAIANSYEQYF
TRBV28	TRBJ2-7	CASREVYEQYF
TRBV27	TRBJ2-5	CASKPTGYGTSGRYPQETQYF
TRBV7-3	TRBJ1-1	CASRNTGGFTEAFF
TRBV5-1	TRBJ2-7	CASSGGLAGVSSYEQYF
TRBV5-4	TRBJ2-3	CASRTDGADTQYF
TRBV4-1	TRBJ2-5	CASSQEGRGGETQYF
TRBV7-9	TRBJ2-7	CASSAISYEQYF